Listed here are 32 T cell receptor beta chains from one sample, sequenced in a study of shared clonotypes between healthy human individuals. Some clones are missing from TCRdb's copy, which holds only in-frame ones; the method was immunoSEQ multiplex PCR. The data contain about 230,000 clones, 50% to 75% of them singletons. Sequencing was performed on memory CD4+ T cells sorted from blood. Subset described: CD45RA-negative fraction. These receptors were obtained from a man aged 25 to 40 in good health.

The V call is TRBV6-1, the J call TRBJ2-2; perhaps TRBD2 as D (5 bases). The CDR3 spans 13 residues. Trimming took off 6 bases at V and 4 bases at J, with 9 bases between the two ends. The germline CDR1 and CDR2 sequences are MNHNS and SASEGT. CDR3 residues: CASSPRVTGELFF. For the CDR3, the DNA is TGTGCCAGCAGCCCGCGGGTCACCGGGGAGCTGTTTTTT.

The rearrangement uses TRBV5-1 and TRBJ2-7; no clear D. Germline V gene sequence: CDR1 SGHRS, CDR2 YFSETQ. This CDR3 region has 13 residues. The V end lost 0 bases, the J end lost 4 bases, and 8 bases lay between the germline ends. The CDR3 reads CASSLGFYYEQYF. The CDR3 DNA follows: TGCGCCAGCAGCTTGGGGTTTTATTACGAGCAGTACTTC.

This chain links TRBV7-9 with TRBJ1-1, with D hard to call. Trimming took 1 base from V and 4 from J, leaving 4 bases between them. Germline-derived CDR1 and CDR2 are SEHNR and FQNEAQ (reference sequence). CDR3 length: 12 residues. CDR3 amino acids: CASSLGVTEAFF. The CDR3 nucleotides are TGTGCCAGCAGCTTAGGCGTCACTGAAGCTTTCTTT.

The gene calls are TRBV2 and TRBJ2-7; perhaps TRBD1 as D (5 bases). Trimming pared 4 bases from V and 2 bases from J, leaving 12 bases between. Germline loops: CDR1 SNHLY, CDR2 FYNNEI. The CDR3 loop spans 14 amino acids. The CDR3 DNA follows: TGTGCCAGCAGTGGACAGAGCGTCGCCTACGAGCAGTACTTC. Translating gives CASSGQSVAYEQYF.

V is TRBV19 and J is TRBJ1-1; no clear D gene. V gave up 10 bases and J gave up 2 bases, with 14 bases separating them. Germline-derived CDR1 and CDR2 are LNHDA and SQIVND (reference sequence). This CDR3 is built from 13 residues. CDR3 sequence: CATTLGSNTEAFF. The CDR3 DNA is TGTGCCACCACCCTTGGGTCCAACACTGAAGCTTTCTTT. Using reference TRBV19 and TRBJ1-1 for the parts outside the CDR3, the full variable domain is DGGITQSPKYLFRKEGQNVTLSCEQNLNHDAMYWYRQDPGQGLRLIYYSQIVNDFQKGDIAEGYSVSREKKESFPLTVTSAQKNPTAFYLCATTLGSNTEAFFGQGTRLTVV.

This clone was observed a single time. V gene TRBV5-1 combines with J gene TRBJ2-7; D unresolved. V dropped 1 base and J dropped 4 bases, with 9 bases sitting between them. The CDR3 consists of 13 residues. Germline-derived CDR1 and CDR2 are SGHRS and YFSETQ. CDR3 sequence: CASSLPGLYEQYF. CDR3 in DNA: TGCGCCAGCAGCTTGCCAGGCCTATACGAGCAGTACTTC.

Many counts were recorded for this clone. This chain links TRBV4-3 with TRBJ2-7; possibly TRBD1 for D (5 bases). The CDR3 is made up of 14 amino acids. V was trimmed by 0 bases and J by 4 bases, leaving 10 bases between them. CDR1 and CDR2 from the germline V gene are LGHNA and YSLEER. This CDR3 is CASSQDRVSYEQYF. CDR3 coding DNA: TGCGCCAGCAGCCAAGACAGGGTCTCGTACGAGCAGTACTTC.

The chain is built from TRBV11-3 and TRBJ2-7; possibly TRBD2 for D (5 bases). The CDR3 totals 15 residues. Germline CDR1 SGHNT, CDR2 YENEEA. V was cut by 6 bases and J by 9 bases, with 24 bases left in between. The CDR3, as DNA: TGTGCCAGCAGTCCCGGGAAGGCGGCTGGCGGTGTGCAGTACTTC. Protein product: CASSPGKAAGGVQYF. The whole variable domain, remainder taken from reference TRBV11-3 and TRBJ2-7, is EAGVVQSPRYKIIEKKQPVAFWCNPISGHNTLYWYLQNLGQGPELLIRYENEEAVDDSQLPKDRFSAERLKGVDSTLKIQPAELGDSAVYLCASSPGKAAGGVQYFGPGTRLTVT.

A remark on this clone: A much more abundant neighbour one base away suggests this may be a read error. The rearrangement links TRBV28 to TRBJ1-1; D is unclear. CDR1 is MDHEN and CDR2 is SYDVKM in the germline V gene. The V gene lost 5 bases and the J gene lost 2 bases, with 3 bases spanning the gap. This CDR3 contains 11 residues. The CDR3 bases are TGTGCCAGCAGTGTAAACACTGAAGCTTTCTTT. It yields the protein CASSVNTEAFF. Full variable domain (remainder filled in from reference TRBV28 and TRBJ1-1): DVKVTQSSRYLVKRTGEKVFLECVQDMDHENMFWYRQDPGLGLRLIYFSYDVKMKEKGDIPEGYSVSREKKERFSLILESASTNQTSMYLCASSVNTEAFFGQGTRLTVV.

DNA of the CDR3: TGTGCCAGCAGACAAGGGGCTTTGGGTGAAGCTTTCTTT. It translates to CASRQGALGEAFF. The chain joins TRBV25-1 to TRBJ1-1; D possibly corresponds to TRBD1 (5 bases). Trimming left V 6 bases short and J 7 bases short, with 15 bases between. Per germline, CDR1 MGHDK and CDR2 SYGVNS. The CDR3 has 13 residues. Full variable domain (missing parts from reference TRBV25-1 and TRBJ1-1): EADIYQTPRYLVIGTGKKITLECSQTMGHDKMYWYQQDPGMELHLIHYSYGVNSTEKGDLSSESTVSRIRTEHFPLTLESARPSHTSQYLCASRQGALGEAFFGQGTRLTVV.

This sequence joins TRBV4-2 and TRBJ1-1; 12 bases are shared with TRBD1. J lost 14 bases, V lost 0 bases, and 7 bases had no gene match. This CDR3 contains 14 residues. Germline CDR1 reads LGHNA; CDR2 reads YNFKEQ. The CDR3 nucleotides are TGTGCCAGCAGCCAAGAAGGGGACAGGGGGCCGCTGTTCTTT. This translates into CASSQEGDRGPLFF.

The chain combines TRBV9 with TRBJ2-1, with D possibly being TRBD2 (6 bases). V was clipped by 5 bases and J by 5 bases, with 11 bases between them. Looked up from germline, CDR1 is SGDLS and CDR2 is YYNGEE. This CDR3 has 13 amino acids. The CDR3: CASSRTTHNEQFF. The CDR3 nucleotides are TGTGCCAGCAGTCGGACTACCCACAATGAGCAGTTCTTC.

V gene TRBV7-8 combines with J gene TRBJ2-7; 8 bases map to TRBD1. CDR1 and CDR2 (germline): SGHVS, FQNEAQ. The trim removed 4 bases at V and 1 base at J, leaving 18 bases unmatched. CDR3 length equals 19 residues. CDR3 in amino acids: CASSSTLTGAPPFSYEQYF. CDR3 in DNA: TGTGCCAGCAGCTCCACCCTGACAGGGGCACCTCCATTTTCCTACGAGCAGTACTTC.

This clone was detected a few times. The chain links TRBV6-6 to TRBJ2-5, with 13 positions matching TRBD2. This CDR3 comprises 15 residues. The germline gives CDR1 MNHNY, CDR2 SVGAGI (reference sequence). V shed 4 bases and J 7 bases; nucleotides not matched to a gene: 6. The CDR3 protein is CASSSLAGGLGTQYF. CDR3 in DNA: TGTGCCAGCAGTTCACTAGCGGGAGGGCTCGGGACCCAGTACTTC.

The chain has TRBV2 and TRBJ1-2, with TRBD1 matching 8 bases. Per the germline V gene, CDR1 is SNHLY and CDR2 is FYNNEI. The CDR3 is 14 residues long. V trimming: 10 bases; J trimming: 7 bases; junction bases outside the gene matches: 14. CDR3 DNA: TGTGCCACCACCCCAGGGGGCGAGATCGGTGGCTACACCTTC. It yields the protein CATTPGGEIGGYTF.

The J gene is TRBJ2-1, the V gene TRBV18, with 10 positions matching TRBD1. The V gene end was trimmed by 3 bases and the J gene end by 5 bases; junction bases not matched to a gene: 10. Germline V gene lookup returns CDR1 KGHSH and CDR2 LQKENI. The CDR3 is 17 residues long. The CDR3 DNA is TGTGCCAGCTCACCCTACACCGGGACAGGGGAGAACAATGAGCAGTTCTTC. Its translation is CASSPYTGTGENNEQFF.

The V call is TRBV5-1, the J call TRBJ2-3; no reliable D call. Germline lookup yields CDR1 SGHRS and CDR2 YFSETQ. The V gene lost 3 bases and the J gene lost 2 bases, with 4 bases spanning the gap. The CDR3 extends over 12 amino acids. The CDR3 DNA reads as TGCGCCAGCAGCTACTACACAGATACGCAGTATTTT. Its protein is CASSYYTDTQYF. The complete variable domain, with remaining parts taken from reference TRBV5-1 and TRBJ2-3, reads KAGVTQTPRYLIKTRGQQVTLSCSPISGHRSVSWYQQTPGQGLQFLFEYFSETQRNKGNFPGRFSGRQFSNSRSEMNVSTLELGDSALYLCASSYYTDTQYFGPGTRLTVL.

The rearrangement joins TRBV5-6 to TRBJ2-3, with D perhaps TRBD2 (5 bases). Germline V gives CDR1 SGHDT, CDR2 YYEEEE. This CDR3 region has 16 residues. Trimming cost V 0 bases and J 0 bases, with 11 bases left between them. The CDR3 DNA reads TGTGCCAGCAGCTTGGGACGGGATACTAGCACAGATACGCAGTATTTT. Translation: CASSLGRDTSTDTQYF.

This chain links TRBV30 with TRBJ2-5; D unresolved. The germline gives CDR1 GTSNPN, CDR2 SVGIG (reference sequence). This CDR3 is 12 amino acids long. Trimming removed 0 bases from V and 4 bases from J, with 6 bases in between. The CDR3 DNA sequence: TGTGCCTGGAGTGTACGGTTAGAGACCCAGTACTTC. Translating gives CAWSVRLETQYF.

The chain uses TRBV4-2 and TRBJ2-5; either TRBD1 or TRBD2 may supply D (6 bases each). Germline V lookup: CDR1 LGHNA, CDR2 YNFKEQ. There are 16 residues in the CDR3. V was shortened by 0 bases and J by 2 bases, with 13 bases between the two germline ends. CDR3: CASSQDGGTNQETQYF. CDR3 coding DNA: TGTGCCAGCAGCCAAGATGGCGGGACAAATCAAGAGACCCAGTACTTC.

This clone was found a few times. CDR3 coding DNA: TGTGCCAGTACGGCTAGCGGGGGCCCGCCGGGCACCGGGGAGCTGTTTTTT. It specifies CASTASGGPPGTGELFF. This chain connects TRBV19 to TRBJ2-2; 10 bases are shared with TRBD2. CDR1 is LNHDA and CDR2 is SQIVND in the germline V gene (reference sequence). Germline trimming cut 7 bases from V and 4 bases from J; bases unmatched to any gene: 12. The CDR3 runs 17 residues.

The chain employs TRBV5-4 and TRBJ2-1; 14 nucleotides align to TRBD2. CDR1 SGHNT and CDR2 YYREEE come from the germline V gene (reference sequence). V lost 4 bases to trimming and J lost 4 bases; unmatched junction nucleotides: 4. This CDR3 comprises 16 residues. The CDR3 spells CASSGGTSGGYNEQFF. The CDR3, as DNA: TGTGCCAGCAGCGGAGGGACTAGCGGGGGATACAATGAGCAGTTCTTC.

There are a few counts of this clone. The chain joins TRBV19 to TRBJ2-1; TRBD1 agrees at 7 bases. Germline CDR1 is LNHDA and CDR2 is SQIVND (reference sequence). The junction had 3 bases not matched to a gene; V was cut back by 4 bases and J by 0 bases. The CDR3 consists of 15 residues. The CDR3 spells CASSTGTVSYNEQFF. For the CDR3, the DNA is TGTGCCAGTAGTACTGGGACAGTCTCCTACAATGAGCAGTTCTTC.

V gene TRBV27 combines with J gene TRBJ2-3, with TRBD2 identical over 12 bases. The V gene's germline CDR1 is MNHEY and CDR2 SMNVEV (reference sequence). With 5 bases clipped from V and 7 bases from J, the junction kept 10 bases outside the gene matches. The CDR3 runs 16 residues. In DNA, the CDR3 is TGTGCCAGCAGTATACTACGGACTAGCGGGAAGAATACGCAGTATTTT. Protein: CASSILRTSGKNTQYF.

In its sample, this clone was seen once. The CDR3 DNA reads TGTGCCAGCAGCCCCCGTACTAGCGGGAGGACAGAGACCCAGTACTTC. As protein: CASSPRTSGRTETQYF. The chain couples TRBV7-2 to TRBJ2-5, with TRBD2 matching over 12 bases. V was clipped by 5 bases and J by 4 bases; unmatched bases: 8. The CDR3 loop spans 16 amino acids. Germline V gene data show CDR1 as SGHTA and CDR2 as FQGNSA. Full variable domain (remainder filled in from reference TRBV7-2 and TRBJ2-5): GAGVSQSPSNKVTEKGKDVELRCDPISGHTALYWYRQSLGQGLEFLIYFQGNSAPDKSGLPSDRFSAERTGGSVSTLTIQRTQQEDSAVYLCASSPRTSGRTETQYFGPGTRLLVL.

V and J are TRBV11-2 and TRBJ2-1; 12 nucleotides align to TRBD2. The CDR3 contains 16 residues. The ends lost 5 bases at V and 8 bases at J; junction bases unmatched: 10. Germline CDR1 is SGHAT and CDR2 is FQNNGV. The chain's CDR3 is CASSPQTSGRVYEQFF. The CDR3 DNA is TGTGCCAGCAGCCCCCAGACTAGCGGGAGAGTCTATGAGCAGTTCTTC. The full variable domain, rest sourced from reference TRBV11-2 and TRBJ2-1, is EAGVAQSPRYKIIEKRQSVAFWCNPISGHATLYWYQQILGQGPKLLIQFQNNGVVDDSQLPKDRFSAERLKGVDSTLKIQPAKLEDSAVYLCASSPQTSGRVYEQFFGPGTRLTVL.

This rearrangement joins TRBV5-1 to TRBJ2-1; maybe TRBD2 (6 bases). Germline-derived CDR1 and CDR2 are SGHRS and YFSETQ. The CDR3 is 14 amino acids. V was clipped by 8 bases and J by 9 bases, with 21 bases between them. The CDR3 bases are TGCGCCAGTTACAACCGGGAAGAGGGAGGTGAGCAGTTCTTC. It translates to CASYNREEGGEQFF.

V and J are TRBV10-2 and TRBJ2-1, with D perhaps TRBD2 (6 bases). V dropped 4 bases and J dropped 1 base, with 11 bases sitting between them. The CDR3 is made up of 15 amino acids. Per the germline V gene, CDR1 is WSHSY and CDR2 is SAAADI. CDR3: CASSASAGSYNEQFF. The CDR3 coding sequence is TGCGCCAGCAGTGCTTCGGCGGGATCCTACAATGAGCAGTTCTTC.

This rearrangement joins TRBV6-5 to TRBJ2-7; 11 bases match TRBD2. The CDR3 length is 14 residues. Germline-derived CDR1 and CDR2 are MNHEY and SVGAGI. J gave up 4 bases and V 10 bases, and 9 bases lay outside the gene matches. The CDR3 DNA reads as TGTGCCACGGTTCGGACTAGCGGGTCTTACGAGCAGTACTTC. It codes for CATVRTSGSYEQYF.

The table lists this clone with a few counts. The identical CDR3 is also encoded by other nucleotide sequences in the sample. The CDR3 region has the DNA TGCGCCAGCAGCCTAGATAGCGGGCTCAGCACAGATACGCAGTATTTT. Protein sequence: CASSLDSGLSTDTQYF. This chain joins TRBV5-1 and TRBJ2-3; 7 bases are a match to TRBD2. The germline CDR1 and CDR2 sequences are SGHRS and YFSETQ. V trimming: 4 bases; J trimming: 0 bases; junction bases outside the gene matches: 8. The CDR3 is 16 amino acids.

In its sample, this clone was seen a few times. Here the CDR3 DNA reads TGTGCCAGCAGCTTAGCGCTGACTAGCGGGGGTCATTCCTACGAGCAGTACTTC. Its translation: CASSLALTSGGHSYEQYF. The chain has TRBV7-8 and TRBJ2-7; TRBD2 aligns across 12 bases. After removal of 0 bases from V and 1 base from J, the junction contained 7 bases not matched to a gene. Germline assignment: CDR1 SGHVS and CDR2 FQNEAQ. The CDR3 is 18 amino acids.

The V gene is TRBV27, the J gene TRBJ2-7, with D perhaps matching TRBD1 (6 bases). The CDR3 contains 13 residues. CDR1 and CDR2 (germline): MNHEY, SMNVEV (reference sequence). V lost 3 bases and J lost 2, with 8 bases in between. The CDR3 DNA reads TGTGCCAGCAGTTTTCGACAGGCCTACGAGCAGTACTTC. Its translation: CASSFRQAYEQYF.